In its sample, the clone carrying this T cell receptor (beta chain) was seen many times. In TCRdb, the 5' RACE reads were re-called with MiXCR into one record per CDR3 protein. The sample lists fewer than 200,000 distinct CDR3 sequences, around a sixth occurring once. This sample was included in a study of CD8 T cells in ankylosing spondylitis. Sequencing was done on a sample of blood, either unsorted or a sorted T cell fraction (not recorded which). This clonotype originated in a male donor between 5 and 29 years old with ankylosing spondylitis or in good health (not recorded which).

Here the CDR3 reads CASSFGGNEQFF. CDR3 nucleotide sequence: TGTGCCAGCAGTTTCGGGGGGAATGAGCAGTTCTTC. This chain connects TRBV12-3 or TRBV12-4 to TRBJ2-1; 7 positions match TRBD2. CDR3 length: 12 residues. The V and J ends lost 3 bases and 7 bases, in that order; junction bases with no gene match: 0.